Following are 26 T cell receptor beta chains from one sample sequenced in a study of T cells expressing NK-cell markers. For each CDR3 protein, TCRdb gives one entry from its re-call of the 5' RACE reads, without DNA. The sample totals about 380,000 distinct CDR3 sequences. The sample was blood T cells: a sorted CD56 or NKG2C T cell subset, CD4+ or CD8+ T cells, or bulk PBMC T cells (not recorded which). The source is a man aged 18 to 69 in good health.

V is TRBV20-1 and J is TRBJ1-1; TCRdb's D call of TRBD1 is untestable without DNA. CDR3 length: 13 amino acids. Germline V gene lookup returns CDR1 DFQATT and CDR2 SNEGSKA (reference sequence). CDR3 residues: CSAPIGGLTEAFF.

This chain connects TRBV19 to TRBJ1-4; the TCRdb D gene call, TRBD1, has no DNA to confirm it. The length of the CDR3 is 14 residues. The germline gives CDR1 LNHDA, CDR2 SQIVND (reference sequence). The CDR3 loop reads CASSSTGGNEKLFF.

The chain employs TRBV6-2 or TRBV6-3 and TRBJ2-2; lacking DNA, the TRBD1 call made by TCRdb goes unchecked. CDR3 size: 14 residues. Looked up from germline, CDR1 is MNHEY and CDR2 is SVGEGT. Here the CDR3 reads CASSRTANTGELFF.

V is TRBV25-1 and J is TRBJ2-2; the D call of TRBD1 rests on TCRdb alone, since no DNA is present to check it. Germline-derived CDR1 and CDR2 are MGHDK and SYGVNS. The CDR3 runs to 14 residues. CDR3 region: CASSPLANTGELFF.

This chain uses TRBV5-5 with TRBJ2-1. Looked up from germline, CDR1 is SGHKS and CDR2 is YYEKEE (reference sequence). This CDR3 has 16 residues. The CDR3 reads CASTPRQSSPYNEQFF.

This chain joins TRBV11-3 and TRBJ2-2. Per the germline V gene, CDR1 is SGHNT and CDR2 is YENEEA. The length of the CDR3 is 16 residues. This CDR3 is CASSLSTMRRTGELFF.

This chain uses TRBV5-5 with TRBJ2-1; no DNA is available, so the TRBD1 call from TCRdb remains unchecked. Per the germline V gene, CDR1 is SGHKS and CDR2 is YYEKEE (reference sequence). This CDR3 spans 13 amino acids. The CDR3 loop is CASSLGGWNEQFF.

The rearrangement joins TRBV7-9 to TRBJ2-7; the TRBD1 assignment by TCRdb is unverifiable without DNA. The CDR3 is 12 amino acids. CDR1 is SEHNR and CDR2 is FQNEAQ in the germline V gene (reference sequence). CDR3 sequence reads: CASSLSETGWYF.

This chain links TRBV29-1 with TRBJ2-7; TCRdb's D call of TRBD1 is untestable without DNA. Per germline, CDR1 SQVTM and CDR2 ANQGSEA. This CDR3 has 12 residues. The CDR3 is CSVRTGGREQYF.

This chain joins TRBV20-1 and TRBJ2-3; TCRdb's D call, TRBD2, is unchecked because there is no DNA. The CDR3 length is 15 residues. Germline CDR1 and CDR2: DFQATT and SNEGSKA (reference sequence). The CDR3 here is CSARAWRGHTDTQYF.

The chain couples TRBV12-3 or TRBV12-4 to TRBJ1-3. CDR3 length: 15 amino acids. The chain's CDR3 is CASGRMEISGNTIYF.

The CDR3 spells CASSLALGRGETQYF. J is TRBJ2-5 and V is TRBV27; the TRBD1 assignment by TCRdb is unverifiable without DNA. The CDR3 contains 15 residues. Looked up from germline, CDR1 is MNHEY and CDR2 is SMNVEV (reference sequence).

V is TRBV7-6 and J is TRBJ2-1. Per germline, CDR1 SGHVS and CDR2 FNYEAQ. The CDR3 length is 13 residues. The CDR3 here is CASSSSPYNEQFF.

The CDR3 here is CAWILGRMNTEAFF. This rearrangement joins TRBV30 to TRBJ1-1. Looked up from germline, CDR1 is GTSNPN and CDR2 is SVGIG (reference sequence). This CDR3 is 14 amino acids long.

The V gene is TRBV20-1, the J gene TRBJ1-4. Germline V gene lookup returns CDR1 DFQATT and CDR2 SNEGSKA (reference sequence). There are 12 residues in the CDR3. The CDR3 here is CSPTDGNEKLFF.

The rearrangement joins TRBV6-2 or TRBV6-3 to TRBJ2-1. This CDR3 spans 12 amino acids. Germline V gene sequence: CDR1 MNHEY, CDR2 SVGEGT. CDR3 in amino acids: CASSYRYNEQFF.

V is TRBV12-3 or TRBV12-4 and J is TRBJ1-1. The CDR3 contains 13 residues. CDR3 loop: CASSPRGKAEAFF.

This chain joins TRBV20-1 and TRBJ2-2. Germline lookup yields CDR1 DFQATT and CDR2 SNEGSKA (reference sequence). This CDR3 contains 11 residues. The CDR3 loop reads CSALTTGELFF.

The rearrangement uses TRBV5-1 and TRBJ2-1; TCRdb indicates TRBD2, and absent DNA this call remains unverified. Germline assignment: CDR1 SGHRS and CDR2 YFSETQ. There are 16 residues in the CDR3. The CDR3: CASSSYSGGIGDEQFF. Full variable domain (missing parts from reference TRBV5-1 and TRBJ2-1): KAGVTQTPRYLIKTRGQQVTLSCSPISGHRSVSWYQQTPGQGLQFLFEYFSETQRNKGNFPGRFSGRQFSNSRSEMNVSTLELGDSALYLCASSSYSGGIGDEQFFGPGTRLTVL.

This CDR3 reads CATRSGGAADTQYF. V and J are TRBV24-1 and TRBJ2-3; TCRdb's assignment of TRBD1 cannot be checked, as there is no DNA. Germline loops: CDR1 KGHDR, CDR2 SFDVKD. The CDR3 runs to 14 residues.

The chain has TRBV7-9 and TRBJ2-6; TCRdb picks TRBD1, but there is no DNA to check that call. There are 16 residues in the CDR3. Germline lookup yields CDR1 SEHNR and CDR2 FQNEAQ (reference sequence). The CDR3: CASSPDRGAGANVLTF.

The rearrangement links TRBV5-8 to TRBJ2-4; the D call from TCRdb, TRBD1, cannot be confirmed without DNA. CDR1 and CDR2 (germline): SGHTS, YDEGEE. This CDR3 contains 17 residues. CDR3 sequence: CASSRPGTGLTKNIQYF. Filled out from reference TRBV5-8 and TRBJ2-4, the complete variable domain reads EAGVTQSPTHLIKTRGQQATLRCSPISGHTSVYWYQQALGLGLQFLLWYDEGEERNRGNFPPRFSGRQFPNYSSELNVNALELEDSALYLCASSRPGTGLTKNIQYFGAGTRLSVL.

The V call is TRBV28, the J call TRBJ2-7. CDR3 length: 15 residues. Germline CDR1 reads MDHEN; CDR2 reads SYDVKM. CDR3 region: CASSFLDAASYEQYF.

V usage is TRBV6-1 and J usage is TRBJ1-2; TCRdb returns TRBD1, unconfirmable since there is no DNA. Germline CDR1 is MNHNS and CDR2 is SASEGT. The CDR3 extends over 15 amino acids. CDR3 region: CASSEPRQGAYGYTF.

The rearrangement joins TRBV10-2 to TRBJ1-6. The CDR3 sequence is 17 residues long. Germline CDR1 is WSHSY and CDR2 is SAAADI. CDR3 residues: CASSESGGRSYNSPLHF.

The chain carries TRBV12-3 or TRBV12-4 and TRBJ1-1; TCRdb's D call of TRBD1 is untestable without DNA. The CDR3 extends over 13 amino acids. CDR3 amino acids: CASRLDSGPEAFF.